This T cell receptor (beta chain) was documented in a study of OX40 agonist ivuxolimab in advanced cancers. Concerning this clone itself: The antigen is undetermined.

Study-level findings and limits: Clonal expansion from baseline to week 6 occurred in both CD4+ and CD8+ T cells.

This CDR3 contains 13 residues. Germline V gene data show CDR1 as MNHEY and CDR2 as SVGAGI. V shed 4 bases and J shed 4 bases, with 10 bases lying between them. If patients had autoimmune disease history or systemic immunosuppression, they were excluded. TCRdb keeps only in-frame clones here, not all; method: immunoSEQ multiplex PCR. The repertoire includes roughly 40,000 clones, about 90% of them detected once, and 6% sits in the top ten. The source of this sequence is an adult with an advanced solid tumor such as melanoma, head and neck, liver or kidney cancer. The specimen was CD4+ or CD8+ T cells sorted from blood, collected in a trial of the OX40 agonist ivuxolimab. The V gene is TRBV6-5, the J gene TRBJ2-5; D remains unclear. The CDR3 nucleotides are TGTGCCAGCAGTTTCGTCGACGGAGAGACCCAGTACTTC. This sequence encodes CASSFVDGETQYF.